The rows below give T cell receptor beta chains drawn from one sample of a study of T cell repertoires in ileal Crohn's disease. Data came from immunoSEQ multiplex PCR; TCRdb stores just in-frame clones and leaves some out. The sample has 16,000 or so clones, roughly nine tenths seen once. Sequencing was carried out using ileal tissue. The receptor source for this set is an adult with Crohn's disease. Each CDR3 is given with its conserved first and last residue. D genes are given only for firm matches. Clone sizes are given selectively: once, few, many, or a class where the clone is expanded.

J | D | size | V | DNA | CDR3
TRBJ2-7 | NA | NA | TRBV7-3 | TGTGCCAGCAGCCCCTATAACCTAGGGCACGGGGACCTAAGACGGGAGCAGTACTTC | CASSPYNLGHGDLRREQYF
TRBJ1-1 | TRBD1 | NA | TRBV18 | TGTGCCAGCTCACCAGCACCGGGACAGGGACTTTTGGGCACTGAAGCTTTCTTT | CASSPAPGQGLLGTEAFF
TRBJ2-5 | NA | once | TRBV9 | TGTGCCAGCAGCGTAGCTGGAAGGGCCCAAGAGACCCAGTACTTC | CASSVAGRAQETQYF
TRBJ2-5 | NA | NA | TRBV6-1 | TGTGCCAGCAGTGAATGGACGGCAAGGGAGACCCAGTACTTC | CASSEWTARETQYF
TRBJ1-2 | NA | NA | TRBV10-3 | TGTGCCATCAGTGAGCCCACAAAAGCAACTAACTATGGCTACACCTTC | CAISEPTKATNYGYTF
TRBJ2-4 | NA | once | TRBV6-4 | TGTGCCAGCAGGGGACTTAACATTCAGTACTTC | CASRGLNIQYF
TRBJ2-2 | TRBD2 | NA | TRBV27 | TGTGCCAGCAGTTTCCCAACTAGCGGCACCGGGGAGCTGTTTTTT | CASSFPTSGTGELFF
TRBJ2-1 | NA | NA | TRBV27 | TGTGCCAGCAGATTCTACAATGAGCAGTTCTTC | CASRFYNEQFF
TRBJ2-1 | TRBD1 | NA | TRBV28 | TGTGCCAGCAGTGTTTACAGGGGCTACAATGAGCAGTTCTTC | CASSVYRGYNEQFF
TRBJ2-7 | NA | once | TRBV2 | TGTGCCAGCACGGGCCCGGCAGGGGCCCAGGCCTACGAGCAGTACTTC | CASTGPAGAQAYEQYF
TRBJ1-1 | TRBD1 | NA | TRBV27 | TGTGCCAGCAGTCCAAGACAGGGGTTGTGGGCTTTCTTT | CASSPRQGLWAFF
TRBJ2-2 | NA | NA | TRBV6-1 | TGTGCCAGCAGTGTGGGGGGGCTAGTCGGGGAGCTGTTTTTT | CASSVGGLVGELFF
TRBJ1-2 | NA | few | TRBV9 | TGTGCCAGCAGCGTAGAAGGGAATAACTATGGCTACACCTTC | CASSVEGNNYGYTF
TRBJ1-1 | NA | NA | TRBV5-1 | TGCGCCAGTTCAGGAGAGGGGATGAACACTGAAGCTTTCTTT | CASSGEGMNTEAFF
TRBJ1-1 | TRBD1 | NA | TRBV9 | TGTGCCAGCAGCGTAGGCCCAGGGGGCGGAACTGAAGCTTTCTTT | CASSVGPGGGTEAFF
TRBJ1-1 | NA | NA | TRBV10-1 | TGCGCCAGCAGTGAATCCGACAGGCCTCGGGCAGCTTTCTTT | CASSESDRPRAAFF
TRBJ1-1 | TRBD1 | NA | TRBV5-4 | TGTGCCAGCAGCAAAACAGGGGGGAACACTGAAGCTTTCTTT | CASSKTGGNTEAFF
TRBJ2-3 | TRBD1 | NA | TRBV5-1 | TGCGCCAGCAGCACCGCGACAGGGGGCTACACAGATACGCAGTATTTT | CASSTATGGYTDTQYF
TRBJ2-1 | TRBD2 | NA | TRBV27 | TGTGCCAGCAGTCCCTCTAGCGGTTGGGAAAATGAGCAGTTCTTC | CASSPSSGWENEQFF
TRBJ2-1 | TRBD2 | NA | TRBV7-9 | TGTGCCAGCAGTTTCGGACTAGCGACCAACAATGAGCAGTTCTTC | CASSFGLATNNEQFF
TRBJ1-3 | NA | NA | TRBV5-1 | TGCGCCAGCAGTTCGGGGGGAGTCTCTGGAAACACCATATATTTT | CASSSGGVSGNTIYF
TRBJ1-3 | NA | NA | TRBV9 | TGTGCCAGCAGCGTAGGTAGCTCTGGAAACACCATATATTTT | CASSVGSSGNTIYF
TRBJ1-2 | NA | NA | TRBV27 | TGTGCCAGCAGTTATTCGGGGAACTATGGCTACACCTTC | CASSYSGNYGYTF
TRBJ1-1 | NA | NA | TRBV12-5 | TGTGCTAGTGGTTTGGTTCCCGGGGATCCCCCTCCAGTCACTGAAGCTTTCTTT | CASGLVPGDPPPVTEAFF
TRBJ1-6 | TRBD1 | NA | TRBV5-4 | TGTGCCAGCAGCAACGCCCAAGGGGGCACCAAAGCCCTCCACTTT | CASSNAQGGTKALHF
TRBJ1-3 | NA | NA | TRBV2 | TGTGCCAGCAGTGGGGCTGGAAACACCATATATTTT | CASSGAGNTIYF
TRBJ2-3 | TRBD2 | NA | TRBV7-9 | TGTGCCAGCAGCTTAGGCGGCGGGGGGTCAGATACGCAGTATTTT | CASSLGGGGSDTQYF
TRBJ1-2 | NA | NA | TRBV14 | TGTGCCAGCAGCCAAGTCGGAAGAGATGGCTACACCTTC | CASSQVGRDGYTF
TRBJ1-5 | TRBD1 | once | TRBV23-1 | TGCGCCATCCCCCGACAGGGCGGTCAGCCCCAGCATTTT | CAIPRQGGQPQHF
TRBJ1-4 | TRBD1 | NA | TRBV18 | TGTGCCAGCTCACCAACTCAAGGACAGGGTAATGAAAAACTGTTTTTT | CASSPTQGQGNEKLFF
TRBJ1-1 | NA | NA | TRBV11-2 | TGTGCCAGCAGCTTGCGGACTGAAGCTTTCTTT | CASSLRTEAFF
TRBJ2-5 | NA | NA | TRBV14 | TGTGCCAGCAGCCGACAGGAGACCCAGTACTTC | CASSRQETQYF
TRBJ1-1 | TRBD1 | NA | TRBV6-1 | TGTGCCAGCAGGGACAGGGGGCTCACTGAAGCTTTCTTT | CASRDRGLTEAFF
TRBJ2-7 | TRBD1 | once | TRBV27 | TGTGCCAGCAGTTGGTACAGGGGGGATGAGCAGTACTTC | CASSWYRGDEQYF
TRBJ2-7 | NA | NA | TRBV10-3 | TGTGCCATCAGTGAGTCGTATGGGTCGTCCTACGAGCAGTACTTC | CAISESYGSSYEQYF
TRBJ2-3 | TRBD2 | NA | TRBV25-1 | TGTGCCACCAAAGCGGGGGTCACAGATACGCAGTATTTT | CATKAGVTDTQYF
TRBJ2-7 | NA | once | TRBV30 | TGTGCCTGGAGTACCGGCAGGGAGGAGGAGCAGTACTTC | CAWSTGREEEQYF
TRBJ1-6 | NA | few | TRBV6-5 | TGTGCCAGCAGTTACGCCATAGACGGACGGAATTCACCCCTCCACTTT | CASSYAIDGRNSPLHF
TRBJ2-3 | NA | NA | TRBV7-2 | TGTGCCAGCAGCCCCCAGACCCCACGGGGCACAGATACGCAGTATTTT | CASSPQTPRGTDTQYF
TRBJ2-3 | NA | once | TRBV6-1 | TGTGCCAGCAGTGGGGGAACTAACTATTTT | CASSGGTNYF
TRBJ1-2 | NA | NA | TRBV28 | TGTGCCAGCAGTACCAGGGATGGCTACACCTTC | CASSTRDGYTF
TRBJ2-2 | NA | NA | TRBV7-9 | TGTGCCAGCAGCCGTACAGAGAACACCGGGGAGCTGTTTTTT | CASSRTENTGELFF
TRBJ1-2 | NA | NA | TRBV10-3 | TGTGCCATCAGTGAGGGAAACTATGGCTACACCTTC | CAISEGNYGYTF
TRBJ2-1 | NA | NA | TRBV28 | TGTGCCAGCAGCCCTCAGGTCGGTGGGCGGACAGACAATGAGCAGTTCTTC | CASSPQVGGRTDNEQFF
TRBJ1-4 | NA | NA | TRBV7-9 | TGTGCCAGCAGCTACGGGGCGGGGGGGCGCCCCGGTGAAAAACTGTTTTTT | CASSYGAGGRPGEKLFF
TRBJ1-2 | NA | NA | TRBV7-9 | TGTGCCAGCAGCAGCACGGGCGCGTCTGGCTACACCTTC | CASSSTGASGYTF
TRBJ2-3 | TRBD1 | NA | TRBV5-1 | TGCGCCAGCAGCTTGCCGTCAGGGGGTACAGATACGCAGTATTTT | CASSLPSGGTDTQYF
TRBJ2-7 | NA | once | TRBV15 | TGTGCCACCAGCAGAGATCGGTTAGGTGCGAACCCCCGGGAGCAGTACTTC | CATSRDRLGANPREQYF
TRBJ2-7 | TRBD2 | NA | TRBV5-5 | TGTGCCAGCATTTCGGGGGGAAGCTCCTACGAGCAGTACTTC | CASISGGSSYEQYF
TRBJ1-2 | NA | NA | TRBV6-5 | TGTGCCAGCAGTTACCACAGGAACTATGGCTACACCTTC | CASSYHRNYGYTF
TRBJ2-7 | TRBD2 | NA | TRBV7-6 | TGTGCCAGCAGCTCGGGACTAGCGGGGGCAAGCGGACCTAACGAGCAGTACTTC | CASSSGLAGASGPNEQYF
TRBJ2-3 | TRBD1 | once | TRBV4-2 | TGTGCCAGCAGCCAAAACGACAGGGGACACACAGATACGCAGTATTTT | CASSQNDRGHTDTQYF
TRBJ2-7 | TRBD1 | NA | TRBV10-1 | TGCGCCAGCAGCCCGGATGGACAGGGGCGCGAGCAGTACTTC | CASSPDGQGREQYF
TRBJ2-1 | NA | NA | TRBV9 | TGTGCCAGCAGCGTAGATAGGACACCCTGGGATGAGCAGTTCTTC | CASSVDRTPWDEQFF
TRBJ2-7 | NA | medium-sized | TRBV6-1 | TGTGCCAGCAGTTCCCAACGGACCGGGTCCTACGAGCAGTACTTC | CASSSQRTGSYEQYF
TRBJ1-2 | TRBD1 | once | TRBV5-1 | TGCGCCAGCAGGCGACAGGGTGACTATGGCTACACCTTC | CASRRQGDYGYTF